This is a list of T cell receptor beta chains from one sample in a study of STAT5B mutations in CD4+ large granular lymphocyte leukemia. The repertoire was sequenced with immunoSEQ multiplex PCR; TCRdb's copy has only in-frame clones and lacks some. The table records 30,000 to 35,000 clones, 70% to 90% of them present only once. The sequenced sample was CD4+ T cells from blood buffy coats. Receptors originate from a human donor in good health. Each CDR3 is given with its conserved first and last residue. The D gene is left open where the match is weak.

CASSQSVPGLWATALSGNTIYF	TRBV23-1	TRBJ1-3	-
CASSVLSGSNQPQHF	TRBV6-1	TRBJ1-5	-
CATCSGSGGELFF	TRBV28	TRBJ2-2	TRBD2
CASSWGTETGGYTF	TRBV28	TRBJ1-2	-
CASSLDGDNSPLHF	TRBV11-3	TRBJ1-6	-
CASSFGQGKNIQYF	TRBV7-2	TRBJ2-4	-
CASSLSHTNYGYTF	TRBV7-2	TRBJ1-2	-
CASSLRQNTEAFF	TRBV7-3	TRBJ1-1	-
CAWSAWDRGSYEQYF	TRBV30	TRBJ2-7	TRBD1
CASMDYHQTGAFF	TRBV25-1	TRBJ1-1	-
CASSYSKGRGYTF	TRBV6-6	TRBJ1-2	-
CASSLSGATNEKLFF	TRBV7-2	TRBJ1-4	-
CASRQGTGGNEQFF	TRBV7-8	TRBJ2-1	TRBD1
CASSSDGGEYF	TRBV18	TRBJ2-7	TRBD2
CASSLAPTGDTQYF	TRBV7-9	TRBJ2-3	-
CASSLTPAGGQYNEQFF	TRBV5-1	TRBJ2-1	TRBD2
CASSLVQDTQYF	TRBV5-4	TRBJ2-3	-
CATQRLGSDTQYF	TRBV27	TRBJ2-3	-
CAISESGTGGYEQYF	TRBV10-3	TRBJ2-7	TRBD1
CASSTTTRTGELFF	TRBV19	TRBJ2-2	-
CTSSQTSGGYNEQFF	TRBV1	TRBJ2-1	-
CASSLAPTRATNEKLFF	TRBV7-9	TRBJ1-4	-
CATSARTGTSASNEQFF	TRBV15	TRBJ2-1	TRBD2
CASRRSQGSSFLNTEAFF	TRBV19	TRBJ1-1	-
CASSLTALAEQYF	TRBV5-5	TRBJ2-7	-
CASRVRGTQPQHF	TRBV28	TRBJ1-5	-
CASSLTDNEKLFF	TRBV6-1	TRBJ1-4	-
CASSEYRGSNYEQYF	TRBV25-1	TRBJ2-7	-
CASSVTFSGNTIYF	TRBV6-1	TRBJ1-3	-
CASSYDRGGGAETQYF	TRBV7-8	TRBJ2-5	TRBD2